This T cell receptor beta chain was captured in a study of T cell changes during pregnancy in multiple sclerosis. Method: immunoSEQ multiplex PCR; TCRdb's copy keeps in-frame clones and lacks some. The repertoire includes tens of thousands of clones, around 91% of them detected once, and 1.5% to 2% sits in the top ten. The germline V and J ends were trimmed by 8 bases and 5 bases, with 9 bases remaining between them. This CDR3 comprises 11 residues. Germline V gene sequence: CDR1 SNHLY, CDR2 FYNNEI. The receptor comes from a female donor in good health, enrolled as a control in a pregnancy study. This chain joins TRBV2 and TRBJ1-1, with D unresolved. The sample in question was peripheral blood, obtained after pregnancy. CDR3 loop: CASGLKTEAFF. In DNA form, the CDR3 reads TGTGCCAGCGGTCTAAAAACTGAAGCTTTCTTT.